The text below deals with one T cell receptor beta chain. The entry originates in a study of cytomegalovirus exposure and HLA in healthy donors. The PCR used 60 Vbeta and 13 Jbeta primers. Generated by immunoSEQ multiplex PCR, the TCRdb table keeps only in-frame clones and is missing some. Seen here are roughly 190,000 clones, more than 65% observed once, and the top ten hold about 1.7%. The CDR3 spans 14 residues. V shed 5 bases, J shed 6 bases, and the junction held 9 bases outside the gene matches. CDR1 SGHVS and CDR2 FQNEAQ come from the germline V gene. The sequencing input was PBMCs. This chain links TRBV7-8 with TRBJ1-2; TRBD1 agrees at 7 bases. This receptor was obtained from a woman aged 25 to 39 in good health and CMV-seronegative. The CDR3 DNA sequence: TGTGCCAGCAGCCCCGGCGACAGGGTAAATGGCTACACCTTC. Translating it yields CASSPGDRVNGYTF.